This T cell receptor (beta chain) was captured in a study of CD8 T cells in ankylosing spondylitis. Trimming took 6 bases from V and 10 from J, leaving 25 bases between them. The CDR3 spans 16 residues. About this clonotype itself: Its antigen is unknown.

Quantitative molecular-barcoded 5'-RACE generated the TCR beta libraries. TCRdb re-analysed the 5' RACE reads in MiXCR, keeping a single row per CDR3 protein. Of about 450,000 distinct CDR3 sequences in the sample, roughly 26% were seen once. General study points: Characteristic of ankylosing spondylitis blood, it appeared, was a TCR beta motif comprising roughly eight highly homologous variants.

The receptor's source is a male donor with ankylosing spondylitis. Sequencing was carried out using blood, either unsorted or a sorted T cell fraction (not recorded which). The chain has TRBV12-3 or TRBV12-4 and TRBJ2-1; the D gene could be TRBD1 or TRBD2 (5 bases each). CDR3 amino acids: CASSDPGTSPASEQFF. The CDR3, as DNA: TGTGCCAGCAGCGATCCCGGGACCTCGCCAGCCTCGGAGCAGTTCTTC.